Presented here are 6 T cell receptor beta chains from one specimen sequenced in a study of blood T cell repertoires in COVID-19. TCRdb's copy holds only in-frame clones and misses some; the assay was immunoSEQ multiplex PCR. In the table there are nearly 60,000 clones, 90% of which are singletons. The material sequenced was peripheral blood. The source of these receptors is a man aged 55 to 70 with active COVID-19.

J is TRBJ1-1 and V is TRBV10-1; 12 positions match TRBD1. Germline-derived CDR1 and CDR2 are WNHNN and SYGVQD (reference sequence). This CDR3 has 13 residues. Trimming took 2 bases from V and 10 from J; bases not matched to a gene: 2. The CDR3 spells CASSEGDRGRAFF. The CDR3 DNA sequence: TGCGCCAGCAGTGAGGGGGACAGGGGGCGAGCTTTCTTT.

The J gene is TRBJ2-7, the V gene TRBV7-9, with 9 bases lining up with TRBD2. V shed 2 bases, J shed 6 bases, and the junction held 11 bases outside the gene matches. Germline V gene sequence: CDR1 SEHNR, CDR2 FQNEAQ (reference sequence). This CDR3 comprises 16 residues. The CDR3 nucleotides read TGTGCCAGCAGCTTAAGGTTAGCGGGGGCTAGGAGCGAGCAGTACTTC. This encodes CASSLRLAGARSEQYF.

This clone was detected once. The V gene is TRBV25-1, the J gene TRBJ2-3; 7 positions agree with TRBD1. This CDR3 is 18 amino acids long. With 4 bases clipped from V and 2 bases from J, the junction kept 15 bases outside the gene matches. Germline assignment: CDR1 MGHDK and CDR2 SYGVNS. The CDR3 DNA reads as TGTGCCAGCAGTGTCCGGGGTCCTTTGACAGGGATCACAGATACGCAGTATTTT. Protein product: CASSVRGPLTGITDTQYF.

The chain joins TRBV6-2 or TRBV6-3 to TRBJ2-4, with TRBD1 identical over 8 bases. The CDR3 contains 16 residues. Germline V gene lookup returns CDR1 MNHEY and CDR2 SVGEGT. The J segment lost 3 bases and the V segment lost 0 bases, leaving 4 bases of the junction unmatched. CDR3 coding DNA: TGTGCCAGCAGTTACTCCAGGGGGCGCAACAAAAACATTCAGTACTTC. Translated: CASSYSRGRNKNIQYF.

J is TRBJ2-5 and V is TRBV6-6; D is perhaps TRBD2 (6 bases). Germline CDR1 MNHNY, CDR2 SVGAGI (reference sequence). Trimming removed 4 bases from V and 3 bases from J, with 12 bases in between. The CDR3 is 14 residues long. The CDR3 sequence: CASSFGGNKETQYF. In DNA form, the CDR3 reads TGTGCCAGCAGTTTTGGCGGGAATAAAGAGACCCAGTACTTC.

This rearrangement joins TRBV19 to TRBJ1-1, with D perhaps matching TRBD1 (6 bases). Trimming took 5 bases from V and 0 from J, leaving 22 bases between them. Germline CDR1 reads LNHDA; CDR2 reads SQIVND (reference sequence). The CDR3 length is 18 residues. The CDR3, as DNA: TGTGCCAGTAGTCCCCAAAGGGGACACAAGAATATGAACACTGAAGCTTTCTTT. Amino acids: CASSPQRGHKNMNTEAFF.